A selection of T cell receptor beta chains follows, all from one sample in a study of blood T cells in healthy people across ages. TCRdb redid the calling of the 5' RACE reads with MiXCR, one entry per CDR3 protein. The table records 1.5 million to 2 million distinct CDR3 sequences, almost 35% of them present only once. The source material was blood. The receptors were gathered from a woman in her 30s in good health. Both conserved end residues are part of each CDR3. A D gene is named only where the DNA matches it firmly. Where a row states a size, it is once, few, many or the class of an expanded clone; other rows omit it.

v_call,clone_size,j_call,d_call,cdr3_nt,cdr3_aa
TRBV6-2/TRBV6-3,many,TRBJ2-7,-,TGTGCCAGCAGCAATCGCTACGAGCAGTACTTC,CASSNRYEQYF
TRBV9,-,TRBJ2-3,-,TGTGCCAGCAGCGTAGTCGGGGCAGGGGATACGCAGTATTTT,CASSVVGAGDTQYF
TRBV7-3,-,TRBJ1-1,-,TGTGCCAGCAGCCAAAAACAGGGAAACGGTGAAGCTTTCTTT,CASSQKQGNGEAFF
TRBV28,few,TRBJ2-3,-,TGTGCCGACTGGCCAGGCCAAAGCACAGATACGCAGTATTTT,CADWPGQSTDTQYF
TRBV6-6,once,TRBJ1-3,TRBD1,TGTGCCAGCAGCTCCTGGACAGGGGGAGGAAACACCATATATTTT,CASSSWTGGGNTIYF
TRBV5-1,few,TRBJ2-1,TRBD2,TGCGCCAGCAGCTTTACTAGCGGGGACAATGAGCAGTTCTTC,CASSFTSGDNEQFF
TRBV10-2,few,TRBJ2-1,-,TGCGCCAGCAGTTCTATTTCTGAGCAGTTCTTC,CASSSISEQFF
TRBV28,few,TRBJ2-3,-,TGTGCCAGCAGTTTGTCCGCGCGCACAGATACGCAGTATTTT,CASSLSARTDTQYF
TRBV18,-,TRBJ2-7,-,TGTGCCAGCTCAGAGGACAGAGGTTCGAACGAGCAGTACTTC,CASSEDRGSNEQYF
TRBV5-1,-,TRBJ1-2,-,TGCGCCAGCAGCGAAGGGATGCTAAACTATGGCTACACCTTC,CASSEGMLNYGYTF
TRBV20-1,many,TRBJ2-5,TRBD2,TGCAGTGCCAGACCTAGCGGGGACTTTGAGACCCAGTACTTC,CSARPSGDFETQYF
TRBV12-3/TRBV12-4,-,TRBJ2-3,-,TGTGCCAGCAGTTCAGGACAAGGGACTACAGATACGCAGTATTTT,CASSSGQGTTDTQYF
TRBV20-1,-,TRBJ2-3,-,TGCAGTGCTTCCCAACCGGATACGCAGTATTTT,CSASQPDTQYF
TRBV10-3,-,TRBJ1-2,-,TGTGCCATCAGTGAGTCGATTCGGCCGGTGGGAGGCTACACCTTC,CAISESIRPVGGYTF
TRBV5-1,-,TRBJ2-3,TRBD2,TGCGCCAGCAGCGGACGGACTAGCGGGGTAACAGATACGCAGTATTTT,CASSGRTSGVTDTQYF
TRBV30,-,TRBJ1-2,TRBD1,TGTGCCGGCGCTACAGGGGATCTTTATGGCTACACCTTC,CAGATGDLYGYTF
TRBV3-1,-,TRBJ2-7,-,TGTGCCAGCAGCCAAGTGGGAAGGGGAGTCTACGAGCAGTACTTC,CASSQVGRGVYEQYF
TRBV11-1,many,TRBJ2-1,-,TGTGCCAGCAGCCCGAGGATAGACGACAGGGAGCAGTTCTTC,CASSPRIDDREQFF
TRBV7-9,-,TRBJ2-1,-,TGTGCCAGCAGCCCGACGTTGGGGGCTAGCGGACCTACCTACAATGAGCAGTTCTTC,CASSPTLGASGPTYNEQFF
TRBV6-1,-,TRBJ1-2,-,TGTGCCAGCACCATACCGGATTACACCTTC,CASTIPDYTF
TRBV6-6,-,TRBJ2-3,TRBD2,TGTGCCGGCAGTTTGACTAGCGGGAGCACAGATACGCAGTATTTT,CAGSLTSGSTDTQYF
TRBV21-1,few,TRBJ2-1,-,TGTGCCAGCAGCAAATTTGGTCGGGGTTTCTACTCCTACAATGAGCAGTTCTTC,CASSKFGRGFYSYNEQFF
TRBV6-5,-,TRBJ2-7,-,TGTGCCAGCAGTTACGTAGGGGACGGTGGTAACGAGCAGTACTTC,CASSYVGDGGNEQYF
TRBV15,-,TRBJ2-5,TRBD2,TGTGCCACCAGCATTAGCGGGGGTACACAAGAGACCCAGTACTTC,CATSISGGTQETQYF
TRBV5-1,once,TRBJ2-6,-,TGCGCCAGCAGCTCGGACTCTGGGGCCAACGTCCTGACTTTC,CASSSDSGANVLTF
TRBV20-1,-,TRBJ2-7,TRBD1,TGCAGTGCGGGACGCGGGACAGGGACTTACGAGCAGTACTTC,CSAGRGTGTYEQYF
TRBV28,-,TRBJ1-4,-,TGTGCCAGCAGGCCCTATGCTGAAGGGGAACGCCAAAAACTGTTTTTT,CASRPYAEGERQKLFF
TRBV5-1,-,TRBJ2-5,-,TGCACCAGCAGCCGCGGGACAGTCCAAGAGACCCAGTACTTC,CTSSRGTVQETQYF
TRBV10-3,many,TRBJ2-7,-,TGTGCCATCAGCCCAGGGGGGAAGTCCTACGAGCAGTACTTC,CAISPGGKSYEQYF
TRBV5-1,few,TRBJ2-5,-,TGCGCCAGCAGCTCCGGGACACCTAAGGTGGAGACCCAGTACTTC,CASSSGTPKVETQYF
TRBV3-1,few,TRBJ2-5,-,TGTGCCAGCAGCCGACTTAGCGCCAGCAAAGGGGAGACCCAGTACTTC,CASSRLSASKGETQYF
TRBV27,few,TRBJ2-7,TRBD1,TGTGCCAGCAGGGGGACAGGGGGCCGCTACGAGCAGTACTTC,CASRGTGGRYEQYF
TRBV4-1,few,TRBJ1-5,-,TGCGCCAGCAGCCAAGATCCCTTTTATAGCAATCAGCCCCAGCATTTT,CASSQDPFYSNQPQHF
TRBV6-6,few,TRBJ1-2,-,TGTGCCAGCAGTTACTCCCACAGGGACTATGGCTACACCTTC,CASSYSHRDYGYTF
TRBV28,-,TRBJ2-5,TRBD2,TGTGCCAGCAGTTTATCGGGGGGAGTTGAGCAGTACTTC,CASSLSGGVEQYF
TRBV9,-,TRBJ2-3,-,TGTGCCAGCAGCTCACGGACTGGCGGGGAGGATACGCAGTATTTT,CASSSRTGGEDTQYF
TRBV9,-,TRBJ2-1,TRBD2,TGTGCCAGCAGCGTCCGGGACTATTCCTACAATGAGCAGTTCTTC,CASSVRDYSYNEQFF
TRBV28,-,TRBJ2-5,-,TGTGCCAGCAGTTCGCTGGACCGACACCAAGAGACCCAGTACTTC,CASSSLDRHQETQYF
TRBV28,-,TRBJ1-2,-,TGTGCCAGCCTGGGAGGGAATCTAGGCCACACCTTC,CASLGGNLGHTF
TRBV3-1,-,TRBJ2-1,-,TGTGCCAGCAGCCAAGATTGGGCGCGGGAAGGCCAAGAGACCCAGTTCTTC,CASSQDWAREGQETQFF
TRBV28,-,TRBJ2-2,-,TGTGCCAGCAGTTTAGTCGCGGCAGGGAACACCGGGGAGCTGTTTTTT,CASSLVAAGNTGELFF
TRBV10-3,few,TRBJ1-1,-,TGTGCCATCAGGGGGGGGCGGAACACTGAAGCTTTCTTT,CAIRGGRNTEAFF
TRBV12-3/TRBV12-4,few,TRBJ1-2,TRBD1,TGTGCCAGCAGCTACAGGGGGTTTGATGGCTACACCTTC,CASSYRGFDGYTF
TRBV5-1,-,TRBJ2-7,TRBD1,TGCGCCAGCAGCCCTTCTATGTGGTGGACAGGGGAGGAAGCGGACGAGCAGTACTTC,CASSPSMWWTGEEADEQYF
TRBV19,few,TRBJ2-7,TRBD1,TGTGCCAGTAGTATAGGGCCAGGGGGCGGATACGAGCAGTACTTC,CASSIGPGGGYEQYF
TRBV20-1,once,TRBJ2-5,TRBD1,TGCAGTGCTGTGGCCGGGACAGGTGACGAGACCCAGTACTTC,CSAVAGTGDETQYF
TRBV20-1,-,TRBJ2-1,-,TGCAGTGCGGCCCCGGGGCCATACAATGAGCAGTTCTTC,CSAAPGPYNEQFF
TRBV9,-,TRBJ2-7,-,TGTGCCAGCAGCGCGACTAGAAAGGGAGAGGAGCAGTACTTC,CASSATRKGEEQYF
TRBV28,-,TRBJ2-1,-,TGTGCCAGCAGTCCTCGACCAGGCGGGTGGGAGCAGTTCTTC,CASSPRPGGWEQFF
TRBV15,-,TRBJ2-1,-,TGTGCCACCAGCAGAGATCTCAATGAGCAGTTCTTC,CATSRDLNEQFF
TRBV24-1,-,TRBJ2-5,-,TGTGCCACCAGTGAGGCGGGCCCCCAGGTGACCCAGTACTTC,CATSEAGPQVTQYF
TRBV7-8,-,TRBJ1-2,TRBD1,TGTGCCAGCAGCTTTGGCGGACAGGGGACGCGAGGCTACACCTTC,CASSFGGQGTRGYTF